This entry is about one T cell receptor (beta chain). Its recognized antigen is unknown. The record has no base qualities; no much larger clone is one base away. Measured from the cysteine to the phenylalanine, the CDR3 is 13 residues long. Kept here is only the CDR3 DNA, which spans 39 bases and is read in frame from base 1. V and J are truncated by 3 bases and 2 bases respectively, leaving an intervening sequence of 5 bases. The germline V gene (reference sequence) provides CDR1 MNHEY and CDR2 SMNVEV. This sample was included in a study of OX40 agonist ivuxolimab in advanced cancers. At the level of the whole study: Ivuxolimab, which targeted the costimulatory receptor OX40 (CD134), was an agonistic, fully human IgG2 monoclonal antibody. Intravenous ivuxolimab was administered to patients every 2 weeks at six dose levels: 0.01, 0.1, 0.3, 1.5, 3 and 10 mg/kg. Among the 52 dose-escalation patients, some 20 had hepatocellular carcinoma, 15 or so melanoma, 9 renal cell carcinoma and 9 head and neck cancer. In the dose-escalation cohort, around four fifths of patients were male, and the mean age was about 55 years, with a range of about 20 to 79. Patients were allowed to have had prior anti-PD-1, anti-PD-L1 or anti-CTLA-4 therapy, and approximately 41% of the dose-escalation patients had previously received checkpoint inhibitors. Partial responses occurred in three dose-escalation patients: two with cutaneous melanoma and one with hepatocellular carcinoma. Peripheral TCRbeta sequencing was intended to test whether TCR sequence diversity was altered and clonal T-cell expansion was caused by ivuxolimab. The paper covers the monotherapy dose-escalation part of the phase I ivuxolimab trial, which included N of about 56 patients.

Overall results and qualifications from the work: On average, CD8+ T cells showed more expanded clones than CD4+ T cells after ivuxolimab. In the 0.1-3.0 mg/kg groups, partial responders had among the lowest normalized peripheral clonal expansion, particularly in CD8+ T cells. Antigen specificity was not determined for the clonally expanded peripheral T cells. Low levels of normalized T-cell clonal expansion were also shown by some nonresponding patients. At doses of 0.1 to 3.0 mg/kg, clonal expansion of both CD4+ and CD8+ blood T cells was observed from baseline to week 6.

The trial excluded patients who had a history of autoimmune disease or were on systemic immunosuppression. Peripheral blood for TCR sequencing was drawn from every dose cohort at baseline, at cycle 4 day 1 and at cycle 7 day 1. The samples were taken from a phase I, first-in-human, multicenter, open-label dose-escalation trial of ivuxolimab. Adults with locally advanced or metastatic head and neck squamous cell, hepatocellular, melanoma or renal cell carcinoma were enrolled in the trial. Before TCR sequencing, CD4+ T cells and CD8+ T cells were sorted from peripheral blood as separate populations. Genomic DNA was isolated from the sorted cells so that the TCRbeta CDR3 region could be sequenced. The immunoSEQ Assay was used to sequence the TCRbeta CDR3 regions. In TCRdb, the immuneACCESS table is reduced to in-frame sequences with V and J assigned. These tables do not hold every clone; where another copy was compared, an unresolved V gene accounts for under half, and the others remain unexplained. The sample table records roughly 60,000 clones; about nine tenths of these occur just once. The top ten clonotypes cover 3.8% of the sample.

This specimen consisted of CD4+ or CD8+ T cells sorted from blood, obtained in a trial of the OX40 agonist ivuxolimab. The sequence was collected from an adult with an advanced solid tumor such as melanoma, head and neck, liver or kidney cancer. The sequence is built from TRBV27 and TRBJ1-5; no confident D gene assignment can be made. The DNA reads as follows: TGTGCCAGCAGTTTTAGGGGCAATCAGCCCCAGCATTTT. Translated, this is CASSFRGNQPQHF.